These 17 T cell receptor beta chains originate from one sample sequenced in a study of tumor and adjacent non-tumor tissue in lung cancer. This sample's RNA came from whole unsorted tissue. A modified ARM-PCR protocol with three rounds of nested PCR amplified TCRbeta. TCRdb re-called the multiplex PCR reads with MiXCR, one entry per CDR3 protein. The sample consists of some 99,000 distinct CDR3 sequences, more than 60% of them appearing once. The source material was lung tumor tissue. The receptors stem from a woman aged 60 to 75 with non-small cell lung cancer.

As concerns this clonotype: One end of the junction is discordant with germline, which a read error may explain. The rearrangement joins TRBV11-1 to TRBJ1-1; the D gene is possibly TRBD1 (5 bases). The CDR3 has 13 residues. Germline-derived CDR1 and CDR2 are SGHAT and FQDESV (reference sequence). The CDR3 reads CASRWDRNAEAFF. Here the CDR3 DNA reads TGCGCCAGCAGATGGGACCGCAACGCTGAAGCTTTCTTT.

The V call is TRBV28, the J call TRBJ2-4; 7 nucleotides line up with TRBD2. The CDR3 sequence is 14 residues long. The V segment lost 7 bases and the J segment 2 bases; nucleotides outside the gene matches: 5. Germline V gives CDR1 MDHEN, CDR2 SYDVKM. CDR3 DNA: TGTGCCAGCACTTTGACTAGCACCAAAAACATTCAGTACTTC. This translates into CASTLTSTKNIQYF.

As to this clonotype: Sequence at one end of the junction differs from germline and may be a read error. CDR3 residues: CASSLELTIGSYNEQSF. The CDR3 DNA is TGTGCCAGCAGCTTAGAGTTGACTATCGGGAGCTACAATGAGCAGTCTTTC. The V and J genes are TRBV11-3 and TRBJ2-1; D possibly corresponds to TRBD2 (6 bases). Looked up from germline, CDR1 is SGHNT and CDR2 is YENEEA. CDR3 length: 17 amino acids.

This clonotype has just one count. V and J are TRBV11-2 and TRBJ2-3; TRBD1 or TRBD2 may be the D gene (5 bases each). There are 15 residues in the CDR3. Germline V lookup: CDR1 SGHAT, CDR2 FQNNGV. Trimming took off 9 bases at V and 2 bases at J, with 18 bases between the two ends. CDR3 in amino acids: CASSDTGTTTDTQYF. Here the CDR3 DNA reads TGTGCCAGTAGTGACACCGGGACGACCACAGATACGCAGTATTTT. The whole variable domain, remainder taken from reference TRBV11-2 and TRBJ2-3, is EAGVAQSPRYKIIEKRQSVAFWCNPISGHATLYWYQQILGQGPKLLIQFQNNGVVDDSQLPKDRFSAERLKGVDSTLKIQPAKLEDSAVYLCASSDTGTTTDTQYFGPGTRLTVL.

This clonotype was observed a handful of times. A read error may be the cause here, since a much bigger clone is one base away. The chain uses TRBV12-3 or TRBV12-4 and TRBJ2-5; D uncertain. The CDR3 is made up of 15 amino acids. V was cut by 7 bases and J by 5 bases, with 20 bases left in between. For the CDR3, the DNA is TGTGCCAGCAACCCTACAGTCGGCTCGTGGGAGACCCAGTACTTC. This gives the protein CASNPTVGSWETQYF.

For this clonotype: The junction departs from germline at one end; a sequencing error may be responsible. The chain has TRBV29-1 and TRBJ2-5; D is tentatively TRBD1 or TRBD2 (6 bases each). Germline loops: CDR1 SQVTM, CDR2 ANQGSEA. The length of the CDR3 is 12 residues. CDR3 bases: TGCAACGTTGAAGGGGGGAGAGAGACCCAGTACTTT. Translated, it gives CNVEGGRETQYF.

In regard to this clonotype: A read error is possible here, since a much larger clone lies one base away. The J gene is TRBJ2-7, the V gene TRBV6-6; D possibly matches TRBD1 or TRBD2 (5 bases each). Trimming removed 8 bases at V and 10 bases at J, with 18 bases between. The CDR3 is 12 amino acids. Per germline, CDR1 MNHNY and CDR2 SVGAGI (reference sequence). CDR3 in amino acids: CASRAEVGDQYF. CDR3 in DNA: TGTGCCAGCCGCGCCGAAGTTGGGGACCAGTACTTC.

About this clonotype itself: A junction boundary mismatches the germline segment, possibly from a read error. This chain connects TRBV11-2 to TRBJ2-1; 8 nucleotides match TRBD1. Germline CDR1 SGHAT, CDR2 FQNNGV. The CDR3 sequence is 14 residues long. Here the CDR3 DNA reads TGTGCCAGCAGCTTTTCCGACAGGGGAAATGAGCATTTTTTC. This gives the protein CASSFSDRGNEHFF.

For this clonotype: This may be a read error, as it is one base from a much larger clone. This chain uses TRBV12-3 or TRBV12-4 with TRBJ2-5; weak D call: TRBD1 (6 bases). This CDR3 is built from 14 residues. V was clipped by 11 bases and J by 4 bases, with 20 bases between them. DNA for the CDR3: TGTGCCCTCACCTACTCAGGGGTTGTAGAGACCCAGTACTTC. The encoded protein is CALTYSGVVETQYF.

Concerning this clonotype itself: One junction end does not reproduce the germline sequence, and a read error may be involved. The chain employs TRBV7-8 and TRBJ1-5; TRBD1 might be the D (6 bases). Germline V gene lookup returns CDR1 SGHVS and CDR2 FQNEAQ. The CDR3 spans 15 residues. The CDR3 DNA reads TGTACCAGCAGCTTAGCGCTAAGGGGGGATCAGCCCCAGCATTTT. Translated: CTSSLALRGDQPQHF.

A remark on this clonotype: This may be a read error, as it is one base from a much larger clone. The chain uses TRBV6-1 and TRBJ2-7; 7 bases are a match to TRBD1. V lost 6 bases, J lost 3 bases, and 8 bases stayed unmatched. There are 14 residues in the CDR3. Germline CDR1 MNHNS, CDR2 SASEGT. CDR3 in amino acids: CASRPGTACYEQYF. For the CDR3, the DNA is TGTGCCAGCAGACCCGGGACAGCATGCTACGAGCAGTACTTC.

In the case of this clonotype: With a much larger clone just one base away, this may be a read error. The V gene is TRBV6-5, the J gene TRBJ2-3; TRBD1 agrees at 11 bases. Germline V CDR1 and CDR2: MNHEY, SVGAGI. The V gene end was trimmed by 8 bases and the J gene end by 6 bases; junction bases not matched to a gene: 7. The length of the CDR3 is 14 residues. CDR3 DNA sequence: TGTGCCAGCTCCTGGGACAGGGGGTGTGATACGCAGTATTTT. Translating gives CASSWDRGCDTQYF.

DNA for the CDR3: TGTGCCAGCTCGCTGGATTTCTCTGGAAACACCATATATTTT. The encoded protein is CASSLDFSGNTIYF. The chain recombines TRBV18 with TRBJ1-3; D ambiguous. Trimming cost V 6 bases and J 0 bases, with 9 bases left between them. Looked up from germline, CDR1 is KGHSH and CDR2 is LQKENI. The CDR3 is 14 residues long.

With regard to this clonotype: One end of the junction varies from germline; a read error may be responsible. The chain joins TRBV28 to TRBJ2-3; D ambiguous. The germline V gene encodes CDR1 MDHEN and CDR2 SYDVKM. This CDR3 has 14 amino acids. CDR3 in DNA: TGTGCCAGCAGTTCCCGACATATCACAGATATGCAGTATTTT. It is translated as CASSSRHITDMQYF.

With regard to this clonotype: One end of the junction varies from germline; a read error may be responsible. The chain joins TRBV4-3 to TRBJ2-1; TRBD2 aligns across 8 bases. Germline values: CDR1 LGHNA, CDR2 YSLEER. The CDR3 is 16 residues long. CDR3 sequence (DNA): TGCGCCAGCAGCCAAGAAGCAAGCGGGAGATACAATAAGCAGTTCTTC. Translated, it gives CASSQEASGRYNKQFF.

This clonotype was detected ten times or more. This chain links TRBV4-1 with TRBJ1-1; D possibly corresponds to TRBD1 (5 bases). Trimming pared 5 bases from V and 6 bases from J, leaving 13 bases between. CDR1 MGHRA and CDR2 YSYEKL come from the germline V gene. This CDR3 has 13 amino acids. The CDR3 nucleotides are TGCGCCAGCAGCACCTTAGTGGGGGCTGAAGCTTTCTTT. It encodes CASSTLVGAEAFF.

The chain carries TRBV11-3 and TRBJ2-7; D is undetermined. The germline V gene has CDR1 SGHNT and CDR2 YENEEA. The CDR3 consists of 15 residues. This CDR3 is CARSLRTRSSYEQYF. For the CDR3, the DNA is TGTGCTAGGAGCTTAAGGACCAGGAGCTCCTACGAGCAGTACTTC. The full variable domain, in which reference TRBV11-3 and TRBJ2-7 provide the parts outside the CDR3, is EAGVVQSPRYKIIEKKQPVAFWCNPISGHNTLYWYLQNLGQGPELLIRYENEEAVDDSQLPKDRFSAERLKGVDSTLKIQPAELGDSAVYLCARSLRTRSSYEQYFGPGTRLTVT.